This T cell receptor (beta chain) was sequenced for a study of blood T cell repertoires in COVID-19. Study-wide context: COVID-19 samples from acute and convalescent phases originated in the United States, Italy and Spain. In each case, the material was cDNA or gDNA derived from T cells, B-cell-depleted T cells, or PBMCs.

Per the study methods: Researchers report that nucleated cell counts were estimated from reference gene primer amplification. Sequencing used immunoSEQ multiplex PCR; TCRdb keeps in-frame clones, though not all of them. The DNA was the basis for D and trimming; V, J and clone size are from that table. The sample contains some 49,000 clones, around nine tenths of which appear only once. The V segment lost 3 bases and the J segment 7 bases; nucleotides outside the gene matches: 5. Per the germline V gene, CDR1 is SGHRS and CDR2 is YFSETQ. CDR3 length: 13 residues. This chain connects TRBV5-1 to TRBJ2-7; 9 bases are shared with TRBD1. This clonotype was obtained from a man in his 70s with active COVID-19. Specimen: peripheral blood. The CDR3 loop is CASSSWTGVEQYF. CDR3 nucleotides: TGCGCCAGCAGCTCTTGGACAGGGGTTGAGCAGTACTTC.